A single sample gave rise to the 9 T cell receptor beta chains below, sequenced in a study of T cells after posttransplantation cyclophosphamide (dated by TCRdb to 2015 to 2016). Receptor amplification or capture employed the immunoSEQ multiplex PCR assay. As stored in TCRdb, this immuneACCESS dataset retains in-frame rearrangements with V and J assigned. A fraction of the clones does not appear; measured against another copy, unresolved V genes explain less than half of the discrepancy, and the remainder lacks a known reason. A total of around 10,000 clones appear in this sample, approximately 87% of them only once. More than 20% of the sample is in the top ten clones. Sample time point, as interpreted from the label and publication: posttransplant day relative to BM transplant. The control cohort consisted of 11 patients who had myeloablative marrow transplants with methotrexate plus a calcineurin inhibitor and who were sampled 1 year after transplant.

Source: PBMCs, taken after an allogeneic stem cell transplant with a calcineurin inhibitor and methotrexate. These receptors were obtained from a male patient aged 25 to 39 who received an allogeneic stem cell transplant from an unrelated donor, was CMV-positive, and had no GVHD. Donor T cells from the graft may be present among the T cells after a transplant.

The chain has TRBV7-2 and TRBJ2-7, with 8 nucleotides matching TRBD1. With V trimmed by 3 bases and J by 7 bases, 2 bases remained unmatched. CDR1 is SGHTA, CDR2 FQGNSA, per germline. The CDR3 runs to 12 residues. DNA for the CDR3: TGTGCCAGCAGCTTTGGACAGGGAGAGCAGTACGTC. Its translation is CASSFGQGEQYV.

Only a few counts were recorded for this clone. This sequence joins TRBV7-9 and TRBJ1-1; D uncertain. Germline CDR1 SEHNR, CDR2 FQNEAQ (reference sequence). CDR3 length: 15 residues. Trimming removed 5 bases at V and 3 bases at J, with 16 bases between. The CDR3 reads CASSPRGRPDTEAFF. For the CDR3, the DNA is TGTGCCAGCAGCCCGAGAGGGCGTCCCGACACTGAAGCTTTCTTT.

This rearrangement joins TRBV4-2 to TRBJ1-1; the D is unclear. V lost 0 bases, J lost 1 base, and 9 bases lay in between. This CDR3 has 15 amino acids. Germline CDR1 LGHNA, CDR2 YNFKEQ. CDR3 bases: TGTGCCAGCAGCCAAGATGCGGGCCGGAACACTGAAGCTTTCTTT. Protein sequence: CASSQDAGRNTEAFF.

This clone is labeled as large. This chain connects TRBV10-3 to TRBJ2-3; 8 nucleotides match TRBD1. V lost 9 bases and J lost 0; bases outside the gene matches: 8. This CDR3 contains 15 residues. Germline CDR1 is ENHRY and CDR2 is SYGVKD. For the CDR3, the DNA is TGTGCCATACGGACAGGGCCTACTAGCACAGATACGCAGTATTTT. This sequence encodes CAIRTGPTSTDTQYF.

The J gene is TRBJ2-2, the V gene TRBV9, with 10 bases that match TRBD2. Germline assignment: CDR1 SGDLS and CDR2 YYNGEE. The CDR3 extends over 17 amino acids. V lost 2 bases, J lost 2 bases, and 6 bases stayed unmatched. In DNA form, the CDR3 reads TGTGCCAGCAGCGTGCCAGCGGGAGGGGAAAACACCGGGGAGCTGTTTTTT. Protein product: CASSVPAGGENTGELFF.

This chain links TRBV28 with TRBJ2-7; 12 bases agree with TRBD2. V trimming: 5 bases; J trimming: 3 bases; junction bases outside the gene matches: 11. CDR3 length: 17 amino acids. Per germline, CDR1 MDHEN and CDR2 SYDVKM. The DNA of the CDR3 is TGTGCCAGCAGTCCGAGAGGGCTAGCGGGAGGGGTCTACGAGCAGTACGTC. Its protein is CASSPRGLAGGVYEQYV.

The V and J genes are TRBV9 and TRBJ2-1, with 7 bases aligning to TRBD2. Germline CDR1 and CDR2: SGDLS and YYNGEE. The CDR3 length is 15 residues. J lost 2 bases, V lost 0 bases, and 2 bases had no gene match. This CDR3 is CASSVGGSAYNEQFF. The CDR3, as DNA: TGTGCCAGCAGCGTAGGCGGGAGCGCCTACAATGAGCAGTTCTTC.

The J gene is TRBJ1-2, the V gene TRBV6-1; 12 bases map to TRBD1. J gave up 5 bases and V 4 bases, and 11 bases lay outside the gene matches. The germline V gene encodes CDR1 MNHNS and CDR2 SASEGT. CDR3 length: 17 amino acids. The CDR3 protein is CASSVAFPGQGAYGYTF. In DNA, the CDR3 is TGTGCCAGCAGTGTCGCGTTCCCGGGACAGGGGGCGTATGGCTACACCTTC.

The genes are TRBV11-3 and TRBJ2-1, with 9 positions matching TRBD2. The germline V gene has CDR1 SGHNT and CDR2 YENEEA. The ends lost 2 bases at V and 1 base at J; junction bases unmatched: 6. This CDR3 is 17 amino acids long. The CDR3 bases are TGTGCCAGCAGCTTAACGACGACTAGCGGATCCTACAATGAGCAGTTCTTC. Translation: CASSLTTTSGSYNEQFF.